This T cell receptor beta chain was documented in a study of blood T cell repertoires in COVID-19. The wider study: From the United States, Italy and Spain came samples of acute and convalescent COVID-19.

Adults between roughly 18 and 95 years of age took part from 24 US areas. Authors' methods: Counts of nucleated cells, estimated from reference gene primer amplification, were obtained. The method was immunoSEQ multiplex PCR; TCRdb's version includes in-frame clones alone and lacks a portion of them. The V and J calls and clone size were taken over from that table, and D and trimming were inferred from the DNA. The table has roughly 310,000 clones, more than 90% seen once. The CDR3 length is 15 residues. Trimming stripped 10 bases from V and 5 bases from J, with 21 bases between. Germline lookup yields CDR1 SGHRS and CDR2 YFSETQ.

The chain couples TRBV5-1 to TRBJ2-2; a possible D gene is TRBD2 (6 bases). This receptor was taken from a man aged 55 to 70 who had recovered from COVID-19. The sample taken for sequencing was PBMCs or T cells enriched from blood (not recorded which). The CDR3 coding sequence is TGCGCCTGGTTCCGGAGTCGGGAGCCGACCGGGGAGCTGTTTTTT. As protein: CAWFRSREPTGELFF.